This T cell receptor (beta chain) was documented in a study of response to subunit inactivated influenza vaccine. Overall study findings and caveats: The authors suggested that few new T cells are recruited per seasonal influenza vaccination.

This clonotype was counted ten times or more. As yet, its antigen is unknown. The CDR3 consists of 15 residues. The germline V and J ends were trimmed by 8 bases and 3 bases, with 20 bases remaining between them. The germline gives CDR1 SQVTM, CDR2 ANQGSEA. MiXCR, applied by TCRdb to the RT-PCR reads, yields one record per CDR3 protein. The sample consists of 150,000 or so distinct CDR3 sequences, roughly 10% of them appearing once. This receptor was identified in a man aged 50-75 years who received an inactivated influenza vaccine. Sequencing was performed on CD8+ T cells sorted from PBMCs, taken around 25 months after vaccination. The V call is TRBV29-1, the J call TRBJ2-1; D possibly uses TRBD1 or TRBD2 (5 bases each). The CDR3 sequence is CSFPGTAEIYNEQFF. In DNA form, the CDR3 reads TGCAGCTTTCCGGGGACCGCGGAAATCTACAATGAGCAGTTCTTC.